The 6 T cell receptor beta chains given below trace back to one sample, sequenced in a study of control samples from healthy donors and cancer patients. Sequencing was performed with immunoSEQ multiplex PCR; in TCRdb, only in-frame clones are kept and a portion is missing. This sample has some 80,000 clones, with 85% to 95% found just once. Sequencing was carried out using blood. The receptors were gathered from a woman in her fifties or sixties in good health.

CDR3: CASSIRTSENSYNEQFF. CDR3 sequence (DNA): TGTGCCAGCAGCATACGGACTAGCGAGAATTCCTACAATGAGCAGTTCTTC. The chain joins TRBV7-2 to TRBJ2-1; 9 nucleotides line up with TRBD2. CDR3 length equals 17 residues. Germline V gene lookup returns CDR1 SGHTA and CDR2 FQGNSA. J lost 1 base, V lost 5 bases, and 9 bases had no gene match.

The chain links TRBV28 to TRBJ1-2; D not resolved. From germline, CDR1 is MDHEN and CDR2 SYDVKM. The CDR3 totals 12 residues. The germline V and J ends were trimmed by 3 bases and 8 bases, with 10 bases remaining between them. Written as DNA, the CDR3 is TGTGCCAGCAGTTTCTCCGGTCGCGGCTACACCTTC. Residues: CASSFSGRGYTF.

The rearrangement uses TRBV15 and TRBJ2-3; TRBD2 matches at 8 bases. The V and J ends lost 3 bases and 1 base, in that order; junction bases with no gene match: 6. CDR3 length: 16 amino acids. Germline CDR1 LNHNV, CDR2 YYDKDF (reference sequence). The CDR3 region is CATSRRSGGRTDTQYF. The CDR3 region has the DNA TGTGCCACCAGCAGGCGGAGCGGGGGACGCACAGATACGCAGTATTTT.

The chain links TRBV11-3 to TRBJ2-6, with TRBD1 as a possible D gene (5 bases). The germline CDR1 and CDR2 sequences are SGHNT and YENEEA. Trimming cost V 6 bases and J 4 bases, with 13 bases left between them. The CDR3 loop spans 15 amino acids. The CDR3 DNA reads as TGTGCCAGCAGTATAGGGGCGAGCGGGGCCAACGTCCTGACTTTC. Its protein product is CASSIGASGANVLTF.

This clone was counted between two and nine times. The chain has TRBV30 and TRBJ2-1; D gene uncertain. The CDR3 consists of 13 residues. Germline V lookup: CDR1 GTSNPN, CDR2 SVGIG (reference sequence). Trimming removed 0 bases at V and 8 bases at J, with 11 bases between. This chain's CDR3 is CAWSVPVRDEQFF. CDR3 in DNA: TGTGCCTGGAGTGTACCAGTCCGAGATGAGCAGTTCTTC.

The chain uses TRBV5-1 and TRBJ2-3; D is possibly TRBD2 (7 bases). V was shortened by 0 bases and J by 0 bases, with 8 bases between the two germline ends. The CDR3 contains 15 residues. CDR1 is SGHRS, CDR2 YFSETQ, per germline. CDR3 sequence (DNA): TGCGCCAGCAGCTTGGAGGGGGGGAGCACAGATACGCAGTATTTT. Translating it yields CASSLEGGSTDTQYF.